Detailed here is one T cell receptor beta chain. These data originate in a study of cytomegalovirus exposure and HLA in healthy donors. As for the study in general: Clustering assigned about 76% of the approximately 430 genotyped donors to the Caucasian-associated ancestry cluster.

PCR used 60 Vbeta primers and 13 Jbeta primers. Sequencing was performed with immunoSEQ multiplex PCR; in TCRdb, only in-frame clones are kept and a portion is missing. The sample records 150,000 to 200,000 clones, roughly 79% being singletons. Trimming pared 3 bases from V and 4 bases from J, leaving 16 bases between. The V gene's germline CDR1 is MNHEY and CDR2 SMNVEV (reference sequence). The CDR3 has 15 amino acids. The chain links TRBV27 to TRBJ2-7, with TRBD2 as a possible D gene (6 bases). Material: PBMCs. This receptor was taken from a man aged 25 to 40 in good health and CMV-seronegative. CDR3 residues: CASSLSTGTQYEQYF. The DNA of the CDR3 is TGTGCCAGCAGTTTGTCTACCGGGACTCAATACGAGCAGTACTTC.